This record concerns one T cell receptor (beta chain) sequence. One end of the junction does not line up with germline, which may come from a read error. One entry per CDR3 protein results from TCRdb running MiXCR on the RT-PCR reads. In the table there are almost 700,000 distinct CDR3 sequences, 13% to 15% of which are singletons. Sequenced input: memory CD4+ T cells from blood. The clonotype was recovered from a female donor in good health, serving as a healthy control.

The CDR3 DNA reads TGTGCCAGCAGTTATAAGGGGGACAGGTTCCTCTTC. As protein: CASSYKGDRFLF. The chain combines TRBV6-5 with TRBJ2-7, with 8 bases matching TRBD1. The germline V gene encodes CDR1 MNHEY and CDR2 SVGAGI. This CDR3 has 12 residues.